This TCR beta chain was observed in a study of T cell repertoires in cytomegalovirus infection. Overall study context: It was the public TCR beta signatures that indicated both CMV infection and matching HLA type. Broader study findings: HLA-C-restricted, CMV-specific TCR beta clonotypes were dominant ex vivo. Adding up the frequency of public TCR beta families identified people who carried CMV plus the relevant HLA.

TCRdb passed the reads through MiXCR, listing each CDR3 protein once. The table includes 350,000 to 500,000 distinct CDR3 sequences, about 33% detected once. The ends were cut back, 1 base at V and 6 bases at J, with 19 bases in the middle. CDR1 and CDR2 from the germline V gene are SGHTS and YDEGEE. CDR3 length: 16 residues. Details on this clonotype: Its antigen is currently unknown.

This chain uses TRBV5-8 with TRBJ1-2; D call uncertain. The specimen sequenced was PBMCs. This receptor was taken from a human donor in good health (CMV status not recorded). Some clones in this sample may be carry-over from other donors' samples. CDR3 in DNA: TGTGCCAGCAGCTTGTATCTTAAGCGGGAAGGGAATGGCTACACCTTC. Residues: CASSLYLKREGNGYTF.